These 32 T cell receptor beta chains were sequenced from one sample in a study of control samples from healthy donors and cancer patients. The table came from immunoSEQ multiplex PCR; TCRdb's copy has only in-frame clones and leaves some out. Of 150,000 to 200,000 clones listed, about nine tenths are singletons. The sequenced sample consisted of blood. The receptors shown here come from a woman aged 25-40 years in good health.

The V and J genes are TRBV7-8 and TRBJ1-2; 9 bases are a match to TRBD1. V shed 5 bases, J shed 8 bases, and the junction held 6 bases outside the gene matches. There are 13 residues in the CDR3. Germline V gene data show CDR1 as SGHVS and CDR2 as FQNEAQ. The DNA for the CDR3 is TGTGCCAGCAGCATACAGGGGGCGCGGGGCTACACCTTC. Residues: CASSIQGARGYTF.

The chain employs TRBV6-5 and TRBJ1-5; unclear D gene. With 8 bases removed from V and 0 bases from J, the gap between germline ends came to 11 bases. The CDR3 spans 14 residues. The germline V gene has CDR1 MNHEY and CDR2 SVGAGI. The DNA of the CDR3 is TGTGCCAGCGGCCAGAGGGTTAGCAATCAGCCCCAGCATTTT. Encoded protein: CASGQRVSNQPQHF.

V gene TRBV2 combines with J gene TRBJ2-5, with no clear D. The germline V gene encodes CDR1 SNHLY and CDR2 FYNNEI. CDR3 size: 10 residues. V lost 5 bases and J 2 bases, leaving 0 bases between the germline ends. The CDR3 region has the DNA TGTGCCAGCAGTCAAGAGACCCAGTACTTC. Protein sequence: CASSQETQYF.

This clone has a single count. The CDR3 DNA follows: TGCGCCAGCAGTTACCCGGGACAGGGGCGGGGAGCTTTCTTT. Encoded protein: CASSYPGQGRGAFF. This chain joins TRBV5-1 and TRBJ1-1; 10 positions match TRBD1. V gave up 5 bases and J gave up 10 bases; unmatched junction bases: 11. Germline values: CDR1 SGHRS, CDR2 YFSETQ. The CDR3 extends over 14 amino acids.

The CDR3 region is CASSLYYGDKVLTGANVLTF. CDR3 DNA: TGTGCCAGCAGTTTATATTATGGGGACAAGGTCTTAACTGGGGCCAACGTCCTGACTTTC. V gene TRBV27 combines with J gene TRBJ2-6; D is perhaps TRBD1 (6 bases). Trimming shortened V by 1 base and J by 2 bases, and 21 bases separated the two germline ends. This CDR3 is 20 amino acids long. Germline CDR1 reads MNHEY; CDR2 reads SMNVEV (reference sequence).

The chain links TRBV11-2 to TRBJ2-1, with 13 bases aligning to TRBD2. Looked up from germline, CDR1 is SGHAT and CDR2 is FQNNGV. The V gene end was trimmed by 4 bases and the J gene end by 4 bases; junction bases not matched to a gene: 4. This CDR3 contains 16 residues. The CDR3 sequence: CASSSGLAGTYNEQFF. The CDR3 nucleotides are TGTGCCAGCAGCTCGGGACTAGCGGGAACTTACAATGAGCAGTTCTTC.

The chain has TRBV6-2 or TRBV6-3 and TRBJ1-6; D gene unclear. The length of the CDR3 is 13 residues. Germline assignment: CDR1 MNHEY and CDR2 SVGEGT. Trimming removed 4 bases from V and 7 bases from J, with 8 bases in between. The CDR3 region is CASSSWHNSPLHF. CDR3 nucleotide sequence: TGTGCCAGCAGTTCTTGGCACAATTCACCCCTCCACTTT.

The chain recombines TRBV24-1 with TRBJ2-7; TRBD2 aligns across 10 bases. Per the germline V gene, CDR1 is KGHDR and CDR2 is SFDVKD. CDR3 length: 16 residues. The ends lost 2 bases at V and 4 bases at J; junction bases unmatched: 7. CDR3 bases: TGTGCCACCAGTGATTCCACTAGCGGGACTCTTTACGAGCAGTACTTC. As protein: CATSDSTSGTLYEQYF.

J is TRBJ2-7 and V is TRBV28; D might be TRBD1 or TRBD2, each matching 6 bases. From germline, CDR1 is MDHEN and CDR2 SYDVKM. Trimming removed 5 bases at V and 0 bases at J, with 14 bases between. The CDR3 has 15 amino acids. Here the CDR3 DNA reads TGTGCCAGCAGTCCGGGGGACATCCTCTCCTACGAGCAGTACTTC. It yields the protein CASSPGDILSYEQYF. Full variable domain (outside the CDR3, taken from reference TRBV28 and TRBJ2-7): DVKVTQSSRYLVKRTGEKVFLECVQDMDHENMFWYRQDPGLGLRLIYFSYDVKMKEKGDIPEGYSVSREKKERFSLILESASTNQTSMYLCASSPGDILSYEQYFGPGTRLTVT.

The chain links TRBV18 to TRBJ2-7, with D unresolved. Trimming took 2 bases from V and 5 from J, leaving 10 bases between them. This CDR3 region has 13 residues. Germline loops: CDR1 KGHSH, CDR2 LQKENI. CDR3 in amino acids: CASSPGLVDEQYF. The CDR3 bases are TGTGCCAGCTCACCAGGGCTAGTCGACGAGCAGTACTTC. The entire variable domain, with the rest obtained from reference TRBV18 and TRBJ2-7, is as follows: NAGVMQNPRHLVRRRGQEARLRCSPMKGHSHVYWYRQLPEEGLKFMVYLQKENIIDESGMPKERFSAEFPKEGPSILRIQQVVRGDSAAYFCASSPGLVDEQYFGPGTRLTVT.

This chain uses TRBV28 with TRBJ1-4, with D possibly being TRBD1 (5 bases). This CDR3 contains 14 residues. The V gene's germline CDR1 is MDHEN and CDR2 SYDVKM. Trimming took 6 bases from V and 4 from J, leaving 12 bases between them. The CDR3 region has the DNA TGTGCCAGCAGCCCGCAGGGATTTAATGAAAAACTGTTTTTT. Protein product: CASSPQGFNEKLFF.

On this clone: One end of the junction does not line up with germline, which may come from a read error. The chain has TRBV12-3 or TRBV12-4 and TRBJ1-1; tentative D call: TRBD1 (6 bases). CDR3 length: 12 amino acids. The CDR3 DNA is TGTGCCGGCAGTTTACAGGGCACTGAAGCTTTCTTT. This sequence encodes CAGSLQGTEAFF.

The V and J genes are TRBV29-1 and TRBJ2-3; weak D call: TRBD1 (5 bases). This CDR3 spans 13 amino acids. Germline CDR1 reads SQVTM; CDR2 reads ANQGSEA. V shed 4 bases and J shed 2 bases, with 10 bases lying between them. DNA for the CDR3: TGCAGCGTTGGCGACAGTTACACAGATACGCAGTATTTT. Translating it yields CSVGDSYTDTQYF.

The genes are TRBV14 and TRBJ2-6; D not resolved. The V and J ends lost 1 base and 0 bases respectively, with 7 bases between them. The CDR3 runs to 16 residues. Germline CDR1 SGHDN, CDR2 FVKESK. CDR3 DNA: TGTGCCAGCAGCCAAGTTATTAGCTCTGGGGCCAACGTCCTGACTTTC. This codes for CASSQVISSGANVLTF.

The chain uses TRBV9 and TRBJ1-4; no firm D call. Trimming removed 5 bases at V and 1 base at J, with 9 bases between. CDR3 length: 14 residues. Germline assignment: CDR1 SGDLS and CDR2 YYNGEE. The CDR3 sequence: CASSKHRTNEKLFF. For the CDR3, the DNA is TGTGCCAGCAGTAAGCACAGAACTAATGAAAAACTGTTTTTT.

This clone showed up just once. The genes are TRBV19 and TRBJ2-7; 9 bases are shared with TRBD1. The CDR3 is made up of 13 amino acids. Trimming at V came to 6 bases and at J to 5 bases, leaving 5 bases not matched to a gene. Looked up from germline, CDR1 is LNHDA and CDR2 is SQIVND (reference sequence). The CDR3 DNA reads as TGTGCCAGTAGACCACAGGGGGCCCACGAGCAGTACTTC. Encoded protein: CASRPQGAHEQYF. Together with reference TRBV19 and TRBJ2-7, the CDR3 gives the full variable domain: DGGITQSPKYLFRKEGQNVTLSCEQNLNHDAMYWYRQDPGQGLRLIYYSQIVNDFQKGDIAEGYSVSREKKESFPLTVTSAQKNPTAFYLCASRPQGAHEQYFGPGTRLTVT.

The genes are TRBV14 and TRBJ1-2, with D unresolved. From germline, CDR1 is SGHDN and CDR2 FVKESK. The CDR3 is 13 residues long. V was trimmed by 3 bases and J by 5 bases, leaving 10 bases between them. In DNA form, the CDR3 reads TGTGCCAGCAGCCATAGGGATCGGTATGGCTACACCTTC. Protein sequence: CASSHRDRYGYTF.

The chain carries TRBV6-2 or TRBV6-3 and TRBJ1-1; D is ambiguous. Germline-derived CDR1 and CDR2 are MNHEY and SVGEGT. This CDR3 is 13 amino acids long. V was trimmed by 0 bases and J by 10 bases, leaving 12 bases between them. CDR3 sequence reads: CASSYSRWELAFF. The CDR3 nucleotides are TGTGCCAGCAGTTACTCGAGGTGGGAGTTAGCTTTCTTT.

The chain has TRBV9 and TRBJ2-7; D is unresolved. With 3 bases removed from V and 2 bases from J, the gap between germline ends came to 9 bases. Germline V CDR1 and CDR2: SGDLS, YYNGEE. This CDR3 has 13 amino acids. CDR3 region: CASSGTVPYEQYF. DNA for the CDR3: TGTGCCAGCAGCGGGACGGTACCCTACGAGCAGTACTTC.

V is TRBV29-1 and J is TRBJ2-5, with 10 bases lining up with TRBD2. This CDR3 comprises 11 residues. With 7 bases clipped from V and 6 bases from J, the junction kept 2 bases outside the gene matches. Germline lookup yields CDR1 SQVTM and CDR2 ANQGSEA. The CDR3 sequence is CSGSGRKTQYF. The CDR3 DNA is TGCAGCGGTAGCGGGAGGAAGACCCAGTACTTC.

The chain employs TRBV3-1 (or the pseudogene TRBV3-2) and TRBJ2-3; D is undetermined. The CDR3 spans 16 residues. V lost 0 bases, J lost 0 bases, and 10 bases lay in between. Germline-derived CDR1 and CDR2 are LGHDT and YNNKEL (reference sequence). CDR3 loop: CASSQDQGTSTDTQYF. In DNA form, the CDR3 reads TGTGCCAGCAGCCAAGACCAAGGCACTAGCACAGATACGCAGTATTTT.

The CDR3 bases are TGTGCCAGTAGTCCCCCAGTCTCTGGGGCCAACGTCCTGACTTTC. It specifies CASSPPVSGANVLTF. This sequence joins TRBV19 and TRBJ2-6; D is undetermined. From germline, CDR1 is LNHDA and CDR2 SQIVND (reference sequence). Trimming removed 5 bases at V and 0 bases at J, with 8 bases between. The CDR3 has 15 amino acids. Combining the CDR3 with reference TRBV19 and TRBJ2-6 gives the whole variable domain DGGITQSPKYLFRKEGQNVTLSCEQNLNHDAMYWYRQDPGQGLRLIYYSQIVNDFQKGDIAEGYSVSREKKESFPLTVTSAQKNPTAFYLCASSPPVSGANVLTFGAGSRLTVL.

V and J are TRBV28 and TRBJ1-2; 10 bases align to TRBD1. This CDR3 is built from 16 residues. The trim removed 5 bases at V and 4 bases at J, leaving 10 bases unmatched. Germline V CDR1 and CDR2: MDHEN, SYDVKM. CDR3 protein: CASSRGVTGGAYGYTF. The CDR3 DNA sequence: TGTGCCAGCAGTAGGGGGGTGACAGGGGGCGCCTATGGCTACACCTTC.

This clone has only one observation. V and J are TRBV6-1 and TRBJ2-2; perhaps TRBD2 as D (6 bases). This CDR3 comprises 14 residues. The germline CDR1 and CDR2 sequences are MNHNS and SASEGT. V lost 1 base to trimming and J lost 5 bases, with 8 bases between them. CDR3 in DNA: TGTGCCAGCAGTGAAGGGGAGGAAACCGGGGAGCTGTTTTTT. It yields the protein CASSEGEETGELFF.

The chain combines TRBV3-1 (or the pseudogene TRBV3-2) with TRBJ2-3, with TRBD2 identical over 9 bases. The V segment lost 0 bases and the J segment 8 bases; nucleotides outside the gene matches: 9. Germline assignment: CDR1 LGHDT and CDR2 YNNKEL (reference sequence). This CDR3 spans 16 amino acids. DNA of the CDR3: TGTGCCAGCAGCCAAGATTTAGCGGGAGTTCGGGGTACGCAGTATTTT. Translated, it gives CASSQDLAGVRGTQYF.

This chain links TRBV24-1 with TRBJ1-2, with TRBD1 identical over 10 bases. CDR3 length: 16 residues. Germline lookup yields CDR1 KGHDR and CDR2 SFDVKD. Trimming cost V 4 bases and J 7 bases; bases outside gene matches: 11. The CDR3 spells CATSDRQGAGKGGYTF. DNA of the CDR3: TGTGCCACCAGTGACCGACAGGGGGCCGGGAAAGGTGGCTACACCTTC.

The chain couples TRBV5-4 to TRBJ1-6; 8 positions match TRBD1. This CDR3 contains 14 residues. V gave up 4 bases and J gave up 7 bases; unmatched junction bases: 4. CDR1 and CDR2 (germline): SGHNT, YYREEE (reference sequence). CDR3 coding DNA: TGTGCCAGCAGCGCTAGGGACAGGAATTCACCCCTCCACTTT. It specifies CASSARDRNSPLHF.

The J gene is TRBJ1-2, the V gene TRBV19; D perhaps matches TRBD1 (6 bases). The CDR3 spans 14 residues. V was trimmed by 6 bases and J by 4 bases, leaving 15 bases between them. The germline CDR1 and CDR2 sequences are LNHDA and SQIVND (reference sequence). This chain's CDR3 is CASRTSTGIYGYTF. CDR3 DNA: TGTGCCAGTAGGACCTCCACAGGGATCTATGGCTACACCTTC.

The chain is built from TRBV4-2 and TRBJ2-3; 10 bases are shared with TRBD2. The germline V gene has CDR1 LGHNA and CDR2 YNFKEQ. The CDR3 has 16 residues. V was clipped by 1 base and J by 6 bases; unmatched bases: 7. Here the CDR3 DNA reads TGTGCCAGCAGCCAAGGGCCAGCGGGAGGGCCGGATACGCAGTATTTT. Translation: CASSQGPAGGPDTQYF.

The rearrangement uses TRBV5-6 and TRBJ1-2; TRBD1 agrees at 7 bases. Germline CDR1 reads SGHDT; CDR2 reads YYEEEE. The CDR3 covers 13 residues. Trimming removed 1 base from V and 7 bases from J; junction bases left unmatched: 4. The CDR3 spells CASSLQGVSGYTF. Here the CDR3 DNA reads TGTGCCAGCAGCTTGCAGGGGGTCTCTGGCTACACCTTC.

CDR3 protein: CASSLNGPSEQYF. CDR3 nucleotide sequence: TGTGCCAGCAGCTTGAACGGTCCTTCCGAGCAGTACTTC. The chain is built from TRBV11-2 and TRBJ2-7, with D unresolved. The germline V gene has CDR1 SGHAT and CDR2 FQNNGV. This CDR3 comprises 13 residues. The V and J ends lost 3 bases and 6 bases respectively, with 12 bases between them. Filled out from reference TRBV11-2 and TRBJ2-7, the complete variable domain reads EAGVAQSPRYKIIEKRQSVAFWCNPISGHATLYWYQQILGQGPKLLIQFQNNGVVDDSQLPKDRFSAERLKGVDSTLKIQPAKLEDSAVYLCASSLNGPSEQYFGPGTRLTVT.

The chain employs TRBV27 and TRBJ1-3; D call uncertain. Trimming left V 8 bases short and J 0 bases short, with 8 bases between. Germline values: CDR1 MNHEY, CDR2 SMNVEV (reference sequence). The CDR3 is 13 residues long. The CDR3 region is CASRLNSGNTIYF. CDR3 nucleotide sequence: TGTGCCAGCCGTCTTAACTCTGGAAACACCATATATTTT.